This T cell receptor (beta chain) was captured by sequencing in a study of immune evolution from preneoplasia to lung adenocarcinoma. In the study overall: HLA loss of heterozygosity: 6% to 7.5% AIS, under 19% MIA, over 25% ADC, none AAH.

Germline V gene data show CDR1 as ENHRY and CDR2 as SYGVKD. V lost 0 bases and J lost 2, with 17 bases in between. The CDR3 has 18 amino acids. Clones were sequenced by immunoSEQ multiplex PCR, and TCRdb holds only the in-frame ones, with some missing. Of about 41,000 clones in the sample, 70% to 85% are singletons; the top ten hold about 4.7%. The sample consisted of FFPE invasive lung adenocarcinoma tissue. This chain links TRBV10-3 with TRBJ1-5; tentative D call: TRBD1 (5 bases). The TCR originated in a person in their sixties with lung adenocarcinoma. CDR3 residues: CAISESGVGPLGNQPQHF. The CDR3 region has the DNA TGTGCCATCAGTGAGTCCGGAGTGGGGCCCTTAGGCAATCAGCCCCAGCATTTT.